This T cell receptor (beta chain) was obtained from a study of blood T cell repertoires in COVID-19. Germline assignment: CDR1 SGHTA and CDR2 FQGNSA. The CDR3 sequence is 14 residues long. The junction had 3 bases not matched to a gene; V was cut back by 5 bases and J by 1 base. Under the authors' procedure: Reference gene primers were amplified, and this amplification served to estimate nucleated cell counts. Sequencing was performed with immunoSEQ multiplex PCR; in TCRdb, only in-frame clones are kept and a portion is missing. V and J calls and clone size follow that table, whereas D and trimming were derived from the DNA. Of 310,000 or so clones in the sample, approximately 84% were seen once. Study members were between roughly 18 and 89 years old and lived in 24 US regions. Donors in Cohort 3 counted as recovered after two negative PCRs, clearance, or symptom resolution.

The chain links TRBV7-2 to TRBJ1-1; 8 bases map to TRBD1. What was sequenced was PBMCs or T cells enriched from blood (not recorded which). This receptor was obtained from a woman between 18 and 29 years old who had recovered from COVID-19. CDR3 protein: CASSPGQANTEAFF. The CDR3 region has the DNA TGTGCCAGCAGCCCGGGACAGGCGAACACTGAAGCTTTCTTT. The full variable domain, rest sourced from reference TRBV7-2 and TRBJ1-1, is GAGVSQSPSNKVTEKGKDVELRCDPISGHTALYWYRQSLGQGLEFLIYFQGNSAPDKSGLPSDRFSAERTGGSVSTLTIQRTQQEDSAVYLCASSPGQANTEAFFGQGTRLTVV.